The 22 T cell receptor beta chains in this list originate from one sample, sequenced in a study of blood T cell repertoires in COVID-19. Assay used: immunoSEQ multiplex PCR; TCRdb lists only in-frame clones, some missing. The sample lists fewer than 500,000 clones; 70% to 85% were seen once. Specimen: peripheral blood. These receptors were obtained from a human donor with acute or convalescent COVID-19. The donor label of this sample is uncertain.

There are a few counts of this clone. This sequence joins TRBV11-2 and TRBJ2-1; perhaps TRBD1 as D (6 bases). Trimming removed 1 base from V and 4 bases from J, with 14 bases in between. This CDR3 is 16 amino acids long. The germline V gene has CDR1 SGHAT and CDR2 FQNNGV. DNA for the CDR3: TGTGCCAGCAGCTTAGGCAAGCACAGGGCGTACAATGAGCAGTTCTTC. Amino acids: CASSLGKHRAYNEQFF.

In nucleotides, the CDR3 is TGCGCCAGCAGCTTGGATGGTGGACACGACTATGGCTACACCTTC. Its protein product is CASSLDGGHDYGYTF. This sequence joins TRBV5-1 and TRBJ1-2, with D possibly being TRBD1 (5 bases). Trimming left V 0 bases short and J 3 bases short, with 12 bases between. The germline gives CDR1 SGHRS, CDR2 YFSETQ. The length of the CDR3 is 15 residues.

Written as DNA, the CDR3 is TGTGCCAGCAGTTACCTTGGGACAGCTATAGAAGCTTTCTTT. This gives the protein CASSYLGTAIEAFF. This chain links TRBV6-6 with TRBJ1-1; TRBD1 agrees at 7 bases. The CDR3 runs to 14 residues. Per germline, CDR1 MNHNY and CDR2 SVGAGI (reference sequence). V was pared by 2 bases and J by 8 bases, with 8 bases of the junction left unmatched.

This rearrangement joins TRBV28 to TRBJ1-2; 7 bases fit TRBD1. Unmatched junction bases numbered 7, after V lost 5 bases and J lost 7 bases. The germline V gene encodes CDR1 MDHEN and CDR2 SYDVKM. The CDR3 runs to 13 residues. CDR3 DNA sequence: TGTGCCAGCAGTCCTGACAGGGTCCGTGGCTACACCTTC. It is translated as CASSPDRVRGYTF.

The CDR3 here is CASSLAVQGYGYTF. CDR3 coding DNA: TGTGCCAGCAGCTTAGCGGTACAGGGGTATGGCTACACCTTC. The chain couples TRBV7-9 to TRBJ1-2; TRBD1 agrees at 7 bases. Per the germline V gene, CDR1 is SEHNR and CDR2 is FQNEAQ (reference sequence). The ends lost 0 bases at V and 5 bases at J; junction bases unmatched: 3. This CDR3 is 14 amino acids long.

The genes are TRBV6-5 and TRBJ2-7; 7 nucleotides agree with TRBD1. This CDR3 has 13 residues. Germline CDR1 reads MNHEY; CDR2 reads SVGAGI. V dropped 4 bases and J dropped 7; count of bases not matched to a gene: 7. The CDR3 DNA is TGTGCCAGCAGTTTCGACAGGGTACGGGAGCAGTACTTC. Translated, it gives CASSFDRVREQYF.

For the CDR3, the DNA is TGTGCCAGCAGCTTCCGCCCTACCAACAATGAGCAGTTCTTC. It codes for CASSFRPTNNEQFF. The V gene is TRBV7-9, the J gene TRBJ2-1; D is unclear. The germline V and J ends were trimmed by 3 bases and 5 bases, with 11 bases remaining between them. The CDR3 sequence is 14 residues long. Germline V gene data show CDR1 as SEHNR and CDR2 as FQNEAQ (reference sequence).

CDR3 residues: CASSHTSGRGRLETQYF. The CDR3, as DNA: TGTGCCAGCAGCCATACTAGCGGGAGGGGGCGTCTTGAGACCCAGTACTTC. The rearrangement joins TRBV6-2 or TRBV6-3 to TRBJ2-5; 13 positions agree with TRBD2. The CDR3 runs 17 residues. J gave up 5 bases and V 6 bases, and 12 bases lay outside the gene matches. Germline V CDR1 and CDR2: MNHEY, SVGEGT.

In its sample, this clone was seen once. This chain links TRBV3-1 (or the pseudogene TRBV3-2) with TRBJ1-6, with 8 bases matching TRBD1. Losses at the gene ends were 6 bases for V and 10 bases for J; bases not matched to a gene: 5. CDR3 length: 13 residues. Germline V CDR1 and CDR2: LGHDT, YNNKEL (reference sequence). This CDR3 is CASSYRGRSPLHF. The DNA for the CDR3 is TGTGCCAGCAGTTACAGGGGGAGATCACCCCTCCACTTT.

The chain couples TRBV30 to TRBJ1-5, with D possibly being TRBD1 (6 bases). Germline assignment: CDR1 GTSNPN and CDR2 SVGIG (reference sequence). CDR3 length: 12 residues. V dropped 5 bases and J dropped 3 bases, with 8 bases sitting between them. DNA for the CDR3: TGTGCCTGGGGACAGTTCAATCAGCCCCAGCATTTT. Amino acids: CAWGQFNQPQHF.

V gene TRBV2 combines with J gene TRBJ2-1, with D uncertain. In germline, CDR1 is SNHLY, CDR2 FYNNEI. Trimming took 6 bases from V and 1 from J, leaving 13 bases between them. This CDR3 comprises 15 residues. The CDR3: CASSYSKPSYNEQFF. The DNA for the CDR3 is TGTGCCAGCAGCTACTCGAAACCATCCTACAATGAGCAGTTCTTC.

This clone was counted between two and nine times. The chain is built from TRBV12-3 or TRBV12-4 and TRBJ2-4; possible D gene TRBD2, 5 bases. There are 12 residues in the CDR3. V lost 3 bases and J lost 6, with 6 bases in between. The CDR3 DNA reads TGTGCCAGCAGTTTTGAGGGAAACATTCAGTACTTC. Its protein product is CASSFEGNIQYF.

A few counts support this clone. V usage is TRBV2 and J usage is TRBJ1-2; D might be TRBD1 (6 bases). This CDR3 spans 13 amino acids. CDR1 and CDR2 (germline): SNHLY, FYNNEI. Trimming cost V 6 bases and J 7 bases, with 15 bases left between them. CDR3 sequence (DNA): TGTGCCAGCAGCTACAGGGCCGAGTCTGGCTACACCTTC. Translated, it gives CASSYRAESGYTF.

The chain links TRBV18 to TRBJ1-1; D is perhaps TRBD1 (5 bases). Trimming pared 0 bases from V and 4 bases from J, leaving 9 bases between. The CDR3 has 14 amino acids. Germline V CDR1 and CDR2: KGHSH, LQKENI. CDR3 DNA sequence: TGTGCCAGCTCACCACCAGGGGTGAGCACTGAAGCTTTCTTT. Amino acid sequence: CASSPPGVSTEAFF.

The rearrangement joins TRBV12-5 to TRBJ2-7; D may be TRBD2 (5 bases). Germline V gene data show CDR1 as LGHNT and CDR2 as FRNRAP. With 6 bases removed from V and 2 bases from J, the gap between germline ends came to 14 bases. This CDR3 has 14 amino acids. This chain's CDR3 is CASGPWTGTYEQYF. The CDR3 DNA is TGTGCTAGTGGCCCCTGGACGGGGACCTACGAGCAGTACTTC.

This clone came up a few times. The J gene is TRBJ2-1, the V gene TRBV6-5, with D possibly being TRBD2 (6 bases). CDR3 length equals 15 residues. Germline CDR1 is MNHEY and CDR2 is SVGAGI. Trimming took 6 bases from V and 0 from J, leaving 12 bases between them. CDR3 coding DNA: TGTGCCAGCAGGTTAGCGGTTTACTCCTACAATGAGCAGTTCTTC. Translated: CASRLAVYSYNEQFF.

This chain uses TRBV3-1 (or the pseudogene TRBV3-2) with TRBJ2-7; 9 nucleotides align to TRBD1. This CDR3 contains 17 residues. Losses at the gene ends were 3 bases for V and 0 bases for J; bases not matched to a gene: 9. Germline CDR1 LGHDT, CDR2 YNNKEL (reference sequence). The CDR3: CASSQWAGTGPSYEQYF. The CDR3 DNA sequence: TGTGCCAGCAGCCAGTGGGCGGGGACAGGGCCCTCCTACGAGCAGTACTTC.

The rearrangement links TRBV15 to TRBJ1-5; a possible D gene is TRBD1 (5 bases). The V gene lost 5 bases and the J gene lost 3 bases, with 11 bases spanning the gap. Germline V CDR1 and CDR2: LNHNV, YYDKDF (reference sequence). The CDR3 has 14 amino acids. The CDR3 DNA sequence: TGTGCCACCAGCGGGGCTAGGAACAATCAGCCCCAGCATTTT. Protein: CATSGARNNQPQHF.

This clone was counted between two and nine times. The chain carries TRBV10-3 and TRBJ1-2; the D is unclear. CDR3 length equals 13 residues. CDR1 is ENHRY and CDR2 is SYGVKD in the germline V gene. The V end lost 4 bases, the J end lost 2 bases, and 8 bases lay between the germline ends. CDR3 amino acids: CAISAVQNYGYTF. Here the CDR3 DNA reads TGTGCCATCAGTGCTGTACAGAACTATGGCTACACCTTC.

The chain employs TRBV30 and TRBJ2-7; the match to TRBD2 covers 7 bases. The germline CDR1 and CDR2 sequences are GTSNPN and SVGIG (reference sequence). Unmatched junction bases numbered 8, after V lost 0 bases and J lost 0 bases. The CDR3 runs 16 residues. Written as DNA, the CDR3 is TGTGCCTGGAGTGTACGTATCCCTAGCGGCTCCTACGAGCAGTACTTC. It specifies CAWSVRIPSGSYEQYF. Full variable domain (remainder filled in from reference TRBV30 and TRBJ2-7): SQTIHQWPATLVQPVGSPLSLECTVEGTSNPNLYWYRQAAGRGLQLLFYSVGIGQISSEVPQNLSASRPQDRQFILSSKKLLLSDSGFYLCAWSVRIPSGSYEQYFGPGTRLTVT.

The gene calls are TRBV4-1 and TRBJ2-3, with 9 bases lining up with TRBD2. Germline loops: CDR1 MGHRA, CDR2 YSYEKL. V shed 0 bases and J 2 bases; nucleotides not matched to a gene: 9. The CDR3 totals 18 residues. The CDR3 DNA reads TGCGCCAGCAGCCAAGATCTTGGGGCTAGCGGGATCACAGATACGCAGTATTTT. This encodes CASSQDLGASGITDTQYF.

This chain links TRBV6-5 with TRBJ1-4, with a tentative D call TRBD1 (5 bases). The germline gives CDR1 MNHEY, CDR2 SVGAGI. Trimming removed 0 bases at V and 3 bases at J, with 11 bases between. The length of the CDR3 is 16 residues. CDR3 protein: CASSYSSGRSNEKLFF. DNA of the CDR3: TGTGCCAGCAGTTACTCCTCAGGGAGGTCTAATGAAAAACTGTTTTTT.